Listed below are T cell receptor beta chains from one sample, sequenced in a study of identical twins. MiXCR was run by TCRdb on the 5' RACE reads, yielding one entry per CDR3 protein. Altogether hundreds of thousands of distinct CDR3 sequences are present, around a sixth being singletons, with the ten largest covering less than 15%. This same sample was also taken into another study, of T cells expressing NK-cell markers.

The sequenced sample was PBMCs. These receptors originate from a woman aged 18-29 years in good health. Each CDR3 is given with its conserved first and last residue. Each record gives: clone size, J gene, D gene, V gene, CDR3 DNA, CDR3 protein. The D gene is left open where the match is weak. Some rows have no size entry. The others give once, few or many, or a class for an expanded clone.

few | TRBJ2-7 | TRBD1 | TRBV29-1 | TGCAGCGTTGGGGACAGCGACTACGAGCAGTACTTC | CSVGDSDYEQYF
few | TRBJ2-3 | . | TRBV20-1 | TGCAGTGCCCTCACGTCACGGGGGGCCACAGATACGCAGTATTTT | CSALTSRGATDTQYF
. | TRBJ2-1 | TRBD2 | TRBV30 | TGTGCCTGGAGAAGCAGGACTAGCGCGTTCTACAATGAGCAGTTCTTC | CAWRSRTSAFYNEQFF
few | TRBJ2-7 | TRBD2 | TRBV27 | TGTGCCAGCAGTTTATCGCCGACTAGCGGGATCTACGAGCAGTACTTC | CASSLSPTSGIYEQYF
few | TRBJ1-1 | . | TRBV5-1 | TGCGCCAGCAGCCAATATAAGGGCGTGAACACTGAAGCTTTCTTT | CASSQYKGVNTEAFF
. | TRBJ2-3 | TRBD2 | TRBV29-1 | TGCAGCGTTGCGGGGACTAGCGGGAGCACAGATACGCAGTATTTT | CSVAGTSGSTDTQYF
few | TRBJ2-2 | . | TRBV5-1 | TGCGCCAGCAGCTTCGGAGGGATCACCGGGGAGCTGTTTTTT | CASSFGGITGELFF
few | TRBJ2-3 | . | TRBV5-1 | TGCGCCAGCAGCTCCGGACGGAGCACAGATACGCAGTATTTT | CASSSGRSTDTQYF
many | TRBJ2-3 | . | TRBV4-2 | TGTGCCAGCAGCCAAGGAACTCGCACAGATACGCAGTATTTT | CASSQGTRTDTQYF
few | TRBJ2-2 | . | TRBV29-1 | TGCAGCATGGACGTTGCGAACACCGGGGAGCTGTTTTTT | CSMDVANTGELFF
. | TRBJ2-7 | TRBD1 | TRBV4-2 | TGTGCCAGCAGCCAAAGACAGGGCCCCTACGAGCAGTACTTC | CASSQRQGPYEQYF
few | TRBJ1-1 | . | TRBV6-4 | TGTGCCAGCACAAAGGACGGGAGATCCGAAGAAGCTTTCTTT | CASTKDGRSEEAFF
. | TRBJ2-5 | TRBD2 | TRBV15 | TGTGCCACCAGCAGAGTAGACCGAGCGGGGGATGAAGAGACCCAGTACTTC | CATSRVDRAGDEETQYF